In its sample, the clone carrying this T cell receptor (beta chain) was seen once. Its antigen is undetermined. These data are taken from a study of Tregs in tolerant kidney transplant recipients. The CDR3 extends over 15 amino acids. Trimming removed 0 bases at V and 1 base at J, with 7 bases between. Germline V gene sequence: CDR1 MNHEY, CDR2 SVGAGI. Findings of the study overall: Findings come from small patient numbers and require larger validation. The most relevant donor-specific Treg TCRbeta repertoire apparently came from expansion with activated donor B cells.

The data were produced by immunoSEQ multiplex PCR, yet TCRdb's version contains in-frame clones alone and is incomplete. The sample carries 100,000 to 120,000 clones, roughly 90% recorded once. The clonotype originates from a human donor who received a combined kidney and bone marrow transplant. Sequenced material: CD4+ T cells from blood, taken before the transplant. This chain connects TRBV6-5 to TRBJ1-3, with D maybe TRBD1 (5 bases). Here the CDR3 reads CASSYSGGSGNTIYF. The CDR3 nucleotides are TGTGCCAGCAGTTACTCCGGGGGATCTGGAAACACCATATATTTT.